The source of this T cell receptor beta chain is a study of CD8 T cells in ankylosing spondylitis. Whole-study results and caveats: Ankylosing spondylitis blood seemed to carry a telltale TCR beta motif made of roughly 8 highly homologous variants. Past studies reported some motif variants in reactive arthritis synovial fluid and blood.

As regards this clonotype: Its antigen is unknown.

J gave up 2 bases and V 6 bases, and 5 bases lay outside the gene matches. The length of the CDR3 is 14 residues. Germline V gene sequence: CDR1 MRHNA, CDR2 SNTAGT. Using its own MiXCR run on the 5' RACE reads, TCRdb lists one record per CDR3 protein. Found here are some 270,000 distinct CDR3 sequences, roughly a third of them singletons; the top ten hold around 4.4%. The sample was blood, either unsorted or a sorted T cell fraction (not recorded which). This TCR was sampled from a male donor with ankylosing spondylitis or in good health (not recorded which). The chain carries TRBV6-4 and TRBJ1-1; the match to TRBD1 covers 8 bases. CDR3 in DNA: TGTGCCAGCAGCGACGGACAGGGCAACACTGAAGCTTTCTTT. The encoded protein is CASSDGQGNTEAFF.